The count of the clone carrying this TCR beta chain is one. This record belongs to a study of blood T cell repertoires in COVID-19. The assay was immunoSEQ multiplex PCR, and TCRdb's table has in-frame clones only and misses some. The sample records hundreds of thousands of clones, around nine tenths being singletons. This clonotype was obtained from a woman in her 40s who had recovered from COVID-19. Sequencing was carried out using peripheral blood.

The CDR3 nucleotides are TGCAGCGTTGAGGTTGGGACAGGGGGGGATACGCAGTATTTT. This encodes CSVEVGTGGDTQYF. The chain combines TRBV29-1 with TRBJ2-3, with 11 bases fitting TRBD1. With 3 bases clipped from V and 6 bases from J, the junction kept 5 bases outside the gene matches. The CDR3 is 14 amino acids. Germline V gene sequence: CDR1 SQVTM, CDR2 ANQGSEA.